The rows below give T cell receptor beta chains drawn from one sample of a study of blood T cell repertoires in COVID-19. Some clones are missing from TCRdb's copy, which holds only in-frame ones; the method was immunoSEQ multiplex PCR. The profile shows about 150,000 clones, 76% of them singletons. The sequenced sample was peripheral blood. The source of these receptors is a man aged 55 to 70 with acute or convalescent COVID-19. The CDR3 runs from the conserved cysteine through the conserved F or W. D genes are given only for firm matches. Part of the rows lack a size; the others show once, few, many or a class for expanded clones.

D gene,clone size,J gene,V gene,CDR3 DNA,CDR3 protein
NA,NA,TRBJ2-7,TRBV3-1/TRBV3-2,TGTGCCAGCAGCCTCACAGGGACCACCTACGAGCAGTACTTC,CASSLTGTTYEQYF
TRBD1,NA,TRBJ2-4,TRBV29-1,TGCAGCGTTGAACAACAGGGGAACATTCAGTACTTC,CSVEQQGNIQYF
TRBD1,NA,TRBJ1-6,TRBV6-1,TGTGCCAGCAGTGAGCACGGGACAGTTTCTAATTCACCCCTCCACTTT,CASSEHGTVSNSPLHF
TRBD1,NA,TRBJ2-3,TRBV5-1,TGCGCCAGCAGCTACACTCCGGGACAGGGGAGCACAGATACGCAGTATTTT,CASSYTPGQGSTDTQYF
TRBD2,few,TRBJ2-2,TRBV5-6,TGTGCCAGCAGCCCAGGGAGGGGCGGGGAGCTGTTTTTT,CASSPGRGGELFF
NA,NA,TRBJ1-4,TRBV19,TGTGCCAGTAGTATGGGGCACAATGAAAAACTGTTTTTT,CASSMGHNEKLFF
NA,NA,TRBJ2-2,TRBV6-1,TGTGCCAGCAGTGACAGGGACACCGGGGAGCTGTTTTTT,CASSDRDTGELFF
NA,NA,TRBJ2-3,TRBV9,TGTGCCAGCAGCACCCAACCAAGAGGCACGGGAACAGATACGCAGTATTTT,CASSTQPRGTGTDTQYF
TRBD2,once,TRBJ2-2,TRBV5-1,TGCGCCAGCAGCTTTCAAGCGGGAGGGGACACCGGGGAGCTGTTTTTT,CASSFQAGGDTGELFF
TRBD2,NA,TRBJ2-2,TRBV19,TGTGCCAGTAGTATGGGACTAGCGGGAGGAAACACCGGGGAGCTGTTTTTT,CASSMGLAGGNTGELFF
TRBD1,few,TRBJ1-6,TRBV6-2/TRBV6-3,TGTGCCAGCAGTTGGACAGGGATCACCTATAATTCACCCCTCCACTTT,CASSWTGITYNSPLHF